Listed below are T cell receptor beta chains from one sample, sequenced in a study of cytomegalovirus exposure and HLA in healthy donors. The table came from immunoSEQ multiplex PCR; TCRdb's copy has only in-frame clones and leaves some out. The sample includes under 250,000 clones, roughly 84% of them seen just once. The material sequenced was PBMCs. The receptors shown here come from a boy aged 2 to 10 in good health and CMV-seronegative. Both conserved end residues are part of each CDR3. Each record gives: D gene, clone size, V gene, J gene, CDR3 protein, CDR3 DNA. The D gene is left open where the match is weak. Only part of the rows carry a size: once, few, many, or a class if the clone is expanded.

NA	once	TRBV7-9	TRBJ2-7	CASSSLAEQYF	TGTGCCAGCAGCTCTCTGGCCGAGCAGTACTTC
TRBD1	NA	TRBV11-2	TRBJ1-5	CASSPGTVQQPQHF	TGTGCCAGCAGCCCCGGGACAGTCCAGCAGCCCCAGCATTTT
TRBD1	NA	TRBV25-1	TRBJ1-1	CASSELTGADTEAFF	TGTGCCAGCAGTGAGTTAACAGGGGCAGACACTGAAGCTTTCTTT
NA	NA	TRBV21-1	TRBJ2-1	CASSKGEGQAYEQFF	TGTGCCAGCAGCAAAGGAGAGGGACAGGCATATGAGCAGTTCTTC
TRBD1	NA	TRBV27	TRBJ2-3	CASRAGGGTDTQYF	TGTGCCAGCAGGGCAGGGGGCGGCACAGATACGCAGTATTTT
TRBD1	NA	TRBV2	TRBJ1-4	CASRAGTDEKLFF	TGTGCCAGCAGGGCGGGGACAGATGAAAAACTGTTTTTT
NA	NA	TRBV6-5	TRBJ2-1	CASSRTVYNEQFF	TGTGCCAGCAGTAGGACAGTTTACAATGAGCAGTTCTTC
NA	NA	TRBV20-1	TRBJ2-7	CSALDSYEQYF	TGCAGTGCTCTTGACAGCTACGAGCAGTACTTC
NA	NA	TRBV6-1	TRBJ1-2	CASTGWQSHGYGYTF	TGTGCCAGCACCGGGTGGCAAAGTCACGGCTATGGCTACACCTTC
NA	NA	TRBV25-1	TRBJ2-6	CASSEGREANVLTF	TGTGCCAGCAGTGAAGGTAGAGAGGCCAACGTCCTGACTTTC
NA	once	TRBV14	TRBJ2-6	CASSPLGQSSGANVLTF	TGTGCCAGCAGCCCGTTGGGGCAGAGCTCTGGGGCCAACGTCCTGACTTTC
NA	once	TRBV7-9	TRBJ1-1	CASSPSATRGTEAFF	TGTGCCAGCAGCCCCTCCGCTACGAGAGGGACTGAAGCTTTCTTT
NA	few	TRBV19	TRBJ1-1	CASRGSGVSEAFF	TGTGCCAGTAGGGGGTCGGGGGTGTCTGAAGCTTTCTTT
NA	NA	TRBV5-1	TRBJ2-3	CASSLVRTSTDTQYF	TGCGCCAGCAGCTTGGTAAGAACTAGCACAGATACGCAGTATTTT
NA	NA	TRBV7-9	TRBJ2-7	CASSLGQISYEQYF	TGTGCCAGCAGCCTTGGACAGATTTCCTACGAGCAGTACTTC
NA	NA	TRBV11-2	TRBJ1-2	CASSSPGLGYTF	TGTGCCAGCAGCTCTCCGGGGTTGGGCTACACCTTC
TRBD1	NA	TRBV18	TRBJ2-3	CASSPGTATDTQYF	TGTGCCAGCTCACCCGGGACAGCCACAGATACGCAGTATTTT
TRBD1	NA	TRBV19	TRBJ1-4	CASSRLGQGPNEKLFF	TGTGCCAGTAGCCGTCTAGGACAGGGCCCTAATGAAAAACTGTTTTTT
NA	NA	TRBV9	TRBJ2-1	CASSARGSYNEQFF	TGTGCCAGCAGCGCTCGAGGCTCCTACAATGAGCAGTTCTTC
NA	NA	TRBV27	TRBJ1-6	CASSFLGGNSPLHF	TGTGCCAGCAGTTTCCTCGGAGGCAATTCACCCCTCCACTTT
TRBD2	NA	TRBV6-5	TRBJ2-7	CASGGVGGYEQYF	TGTGCCAGCGGGGGGGTGGGAGGATACGAGCAGTACTTC
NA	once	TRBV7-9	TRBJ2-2	CASSLGTEPGELFF	TGTGCCAGCAGCTTAGGGACTGAACCCGGGGAGCTGTTTTTT
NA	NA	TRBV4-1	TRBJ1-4	CASSLVREKLFF	TGCGCCAGCAGCCTGGTCAGGGAAAAACTGTTTTTT
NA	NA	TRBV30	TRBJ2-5	CAWSPRRETQYF	TGTGCCTGGAGTCCCCGTCGGGAGACCCAGTACTTC
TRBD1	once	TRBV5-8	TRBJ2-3	CASSTGQGNVDTQYF	TGTGCCAGCAGCACGGGACAGGGAAACGTGGATACGCAGTATTTT
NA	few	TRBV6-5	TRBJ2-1	CASSYKGFPYNEQFF	TGTGCCAGCAGTTACAAGGGGTTCCCCTACAATGAGCAGTTCTTC
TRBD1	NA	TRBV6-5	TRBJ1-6	CASSFGTGRNSPLHF	TGTGCCAGCAGTTTTGGGACAGGGCGCAATTCACCCCTCCACTTT
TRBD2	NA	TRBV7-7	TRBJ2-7	CASSMGLAGEDEQYF	TGTGCTAGCAGCATGGGACTAGCGGGAGAGGACGAGCAGTACTTC
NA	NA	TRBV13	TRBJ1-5	CASSLGGGFRPQHF	TGTGCCAGCAGCTTAGGGGGAGGTTTCCGGCCCCAGCATTTT
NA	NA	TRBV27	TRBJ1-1	CASTRSTGPNTEAFF	TGTGCCAGCACCCGAAGCACAGGGCCGAACACTGAAGCTTTCTTT
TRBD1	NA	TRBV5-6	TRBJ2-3	CASSFGQGTDTQYF	TGTGCCAGCAGCTTCGGACAGGGCACAGATACGCAGTATTTT
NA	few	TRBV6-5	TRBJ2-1	CASRPRSLGDNEQFF	TGTGCCAGCAGACCGCGGTCCCTAGGTGACAATGAGCAGTTCTTC
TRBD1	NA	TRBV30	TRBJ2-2	CAWTGGGELFF	TGTGCCTGGACAGGGGGCGGGGAGCTGTTTTTT
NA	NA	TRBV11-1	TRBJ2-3	CASSLEELPLDTQYF	TGTGCCAGCAGCTTAGAGGAGCTACCATTGGATACGCAGTATTTT
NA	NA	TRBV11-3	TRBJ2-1	CASSLGGGIGGEQFF	TGTGCCAGCAGCTTAGGGGGGGGCATTGGGGGTGAGCAGTTCTTC
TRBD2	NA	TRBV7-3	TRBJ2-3	CASSAGTSKADTQYF	TGTGCCAGCAGCGCCGGGACTAGCAAGGCAGATACGCAGTATTTT
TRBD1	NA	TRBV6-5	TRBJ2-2	CASKPRTGGSGELFF	TGTGCCAGCAAGCCCCGTACAGGGGGATCCGGGGAGCTGTTTTTT
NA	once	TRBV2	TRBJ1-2	CASSFGGANYGYTF	TGTGCCAGCAGCTTCGGCGGAGCTAACTATGGCTACACCTTC
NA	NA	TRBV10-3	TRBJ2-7	CAISEQGQVYEQYF	TGTGCCATCAGTGAACAGGGCCAAGTCTACGAGCAGTACTTC
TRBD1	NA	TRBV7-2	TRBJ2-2	CASSSGQASNTGELFF	TGTGCCAGCAGCTCGGGACAGGCCTCGAACACCGGGGAGCTGTTTTTT